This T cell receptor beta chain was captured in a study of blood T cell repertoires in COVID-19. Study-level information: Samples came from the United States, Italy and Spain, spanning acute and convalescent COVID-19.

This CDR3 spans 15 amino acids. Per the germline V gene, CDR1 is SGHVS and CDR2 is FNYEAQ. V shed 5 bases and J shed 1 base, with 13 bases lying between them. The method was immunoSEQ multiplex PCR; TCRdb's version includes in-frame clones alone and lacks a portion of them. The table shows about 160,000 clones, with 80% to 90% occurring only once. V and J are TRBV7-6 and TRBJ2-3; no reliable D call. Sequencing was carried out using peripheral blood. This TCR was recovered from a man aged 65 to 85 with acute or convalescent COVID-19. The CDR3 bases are TGTGCCAGCAGCCCGCGACAATTTGGCACAGATACGCAGTATTTT. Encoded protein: CASSPRQFGTDTQYF.